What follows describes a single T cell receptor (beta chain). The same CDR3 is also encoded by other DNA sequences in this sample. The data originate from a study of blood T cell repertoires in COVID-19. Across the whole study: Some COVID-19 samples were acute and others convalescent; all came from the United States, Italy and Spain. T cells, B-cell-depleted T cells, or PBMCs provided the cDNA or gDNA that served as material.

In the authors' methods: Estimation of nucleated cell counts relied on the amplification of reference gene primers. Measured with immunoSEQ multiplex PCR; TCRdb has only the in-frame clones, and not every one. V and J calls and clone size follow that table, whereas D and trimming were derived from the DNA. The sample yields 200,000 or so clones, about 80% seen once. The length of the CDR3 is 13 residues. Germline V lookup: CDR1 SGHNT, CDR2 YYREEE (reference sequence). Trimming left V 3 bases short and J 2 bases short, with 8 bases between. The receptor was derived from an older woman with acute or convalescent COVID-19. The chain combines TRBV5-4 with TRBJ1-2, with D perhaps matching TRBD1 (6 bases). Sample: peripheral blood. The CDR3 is CASSYDRNYGYTF. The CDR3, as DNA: TGTGCCAGCAGCTACGACAGGAACTATGGCTACACCTTC.